These 27 T cell receptor beta chains originate from one sample sequenced in a study of blood T cell repertoires in COVID-19. Produced via immunoSEQ multiplex PCR; TCRdb's table is partial and in-frame only. The profile shows tens of thousands of clones, 60% to 80% of them singletons. Sequenced input: peripheral blood. Receptors originate from an older man with active or convalescent COVID-19.

The chain recombines TRBV5-4 with TRBJ2-7; 10 bases map to TRBD1. J gave up 1 base and V 4 bases, and 8 bases lay outside the gene matches. CDR3 length: 16 amino acids. Germline CDR1 reads SGHNT; CDR2 reads YYREEE (reference sequence). As DNA, the CDR3 is TGTGCCAGCAGCCCGCCCGGGACAGGGGTTTCCTACGAGCAGTACTTC. Its translation is CASSPPGTGVSYEQYF. The whole variable domain, filled in from reference TRBV5-4 and TRBJ2-7, reads ETGVTQSPTHLIKTRGQQVTLRCSSQSGHNTVSWYQQALGQGPQFIFQYYREEENGRGNFPPRFSGLQFPNYSSELNVNALELDDSALYLCASSPPGTGVSYEQYFGPGTRLTVT.

This clone showed up just a few times. The V and J genes are TRBV28 and TRBJ2-7; the match to TRBD2 covers 7 bases. The V segment lost 6 bases and the J segment 2 bases; nucleotides outside the gene matches: 16. CDR3 length: 17 amino acids. Germline V lookup: CDR1 MDHEN, CDR2 SYDVKM. CDR3 nucleotide sequence: TGTGCCAGCAGCTACCTACCTTCAGACGGGGGGACCTACGAGCAGTACTTC. This gives the protein CASSYLPSDGGTYEQYF.

V usage is TRBV7-3 and J usage is TRBJ2-6; D is possibly TRBD1 (5 bases). In germline, CDR1 is SGHTA, CDR2 FQGTGA. V was trimmed by 8 bases and J by 1 base, leaving 9 bases between them. The CDR3 contains 14 residues. The CDR3 DNA reads as TGTGCCAGCTTCCAGGGTTCTGGGGCCAACGTCCTGACTTTC. Residues: CASFQGSGANVLTF.

This clone was counted between two and nine times. The chain combines TRBV4-1 with TRBJ1-3; D might be TRBD1 (5 bases). CDR1 and CDR2 (germline): MGHRA, YSYEKL. Trimming removed 4 bases at V and 0 bases at J, with 19 bases between. The CDR3 is 18 residues long. For the CDR3, the DNA is TGCGCCAGCAGCCGAATACCACAGGTACTCAACTCTGGAAACACCATATATTTT. Translating gives CASSRIPQVLNSGNTIYF.

There are a few counts of this clone. Compared with germline, one end of the junction differs, possibly owing to a read error. The chain links TRBV9 to TRBJ2-7; a possible D gene is TRBD2 (6 bases). CDR1 and CDR2 from the germline V gene are SGDLS and YYNGEE. The CDR3 loop spans 10 amino acids. Here the CDR3 DNA reads TGTGCCAGCAGTAAGACTAGTCGGGACTTC. This sequence encodes CASSKTSRDF. The full variable domain, with the rest looked up from reference TRBV9 and TRBJ2-7, is DSGVTQTPKHLITATGQRVTLRCSPRSGDLSVYWYQQSLDQGLQFLIQYYNGEERAKGNILERFSAQQFPDLHSELNLSSLELGDSALYFCASSKTSRDFGPGTRLTVT.

The chain combines TRBV19 with TRBJ2-3, with a possible D match to TRBD2 (6 bases). This CDR3 has 14 amino acids. Germline V gene lookup returns CDR1 LNHDA and CDR2 SQIVND (reference sequence). Deletions cut 10 bases from V and 4 bases from J, with 18 bases between. DNA of the CDR3: TGTGCCACTCACCGGGCCGGGGGTGCAGATACGCAGTATTTT. It specifies CATHRAGGADTQYF.

V is TRBV14 and J is TRBJ1-1; maybe TRBD1 (6 bases). The CDR3 loop spans 16 amino acids. V gave up 1 base and J gave up 5 bases, with 17 bases separating them. Germline loops: CDR1 SGHDN, CDR2 FVKESK. This CDR3 reads CASSQGTGLGGTEAFF. The CDR3 DNA reads as TGTGCCAGCAGCCAAGGTACAGGGCTCGGGGGGACTGAAGCTTTCTTT.

This clone appeared a single time. The rearrangement uses TRBV4-2 and TRBJ1-1, with TRBD1 matching 11 bases. The CDR3 has 16 amino acids. V lost 4 bases to trimming and J lost 4 bases; unmatched junction nucleotides: 8. Germline assignment: CDR1 LGHNA and CDR2 YNFKEQ. This CDR3 is CASSRGQGAEGTEAFF. CDR3 bases: TGTGCCAGCAGCCGCGGACAGGGGGCCGAGGGCACTGAAGCTTTCTTT.

The CDR3 reads CASTTGQQDGKAFF. The CDR3 region has the DNA TGTGCCAGCACCACGGGACAACAAGATGGAAAAGCTTTCTTT. V and J are TRBV28 and TRBJ1-1, with D possibly TRBD1 on 6 matching bases. The CDR3 runs 14 residues. Trimming shortened V by 7 bases and J by 9 bases, and 21 bases separated the two germline ends. CDR1 is MDHEN, CDR2 SYDVKM, per germline.

The chain recombines TRBV27 with TRBJ2-5, with 9 bases that match TRBD1. Losses at the gene ends were 2 bases for V and 5 bases for J; bases not matched to a gene: 0. The CDR3 runs to 13 residues. The germline gives CDR1 MNHEY, CDR2 SMNVEV (reference sequence). CDR3 sequence reads: CASSLGQGETQYF. The DNA for the CDR3 is TGTGCCAGCAGTTTAGGACAGGGGGAGACCCAGTACTTC.

This clone has just a few counts. V gene TRBV3-1 (or the pseudogene TRBV3-2) combines with J gene TRBJ2-7; D might be TRBD2 (6 bases). Germline CDR1 and CDR2: LGHDT and YNNKEL (reference sequence). Trimming took off 4 bases at V and 1 base at J, with 14 bases between the two ends. The CDR3 runs 15 residues. CDR3 nucleotides: TGTGCCAGCAGCCGCCCGGGGGTGACATCCTACGAGCAGTACTTC. As protein: CASSRPGVTSYEQYF.

This chain connects TRBV7-9 to TRBJ1-4, with TRBD1 as a possible D gene (5 bases). This CDR3 has 19 residues. V lost 0 bases and J 0 bases, leaving 17 bases between the germline ends. CDR1 SEHNR and CDR2 FQNEAQ come from the germline V gene (reference sequence). CDR3 sequence reads: CASSLARTGRLATNEKLFF. The CDR3 nucleotides read TGTGCCAGCAGCTTAGCGCGAACAGGAAGACTTGCAACTAATGAAAAACTGTTTTTT.

This clone has a handful of counts. This chain joins TRBV9 and TRBJ2-5; 9 nucleotides align to TRBD1. CDR1 is SGDLS, CDR2 YYNGEE, per germline. This CDR3 has 15 amino acids. V gave up 3 bases and J gave up 3 bases; unmatched junction bases: 6. This CDR3 reads CASSADGTGKETQYF. Here the CDR3 DNA reads TGTGCCAGCAGCGCCGATGGGACAGGGAAAGAGACCCAGTACTTC.

The chain uses TRBV3-1 (or the pseudogene TRBV3-2) and TRBJ1-1; D is uncertain. Trimming pared 5 bases from V and 3 bases from J, leaving 13 bases between. Germline V gene data show CDR1 as LGHDT and CDR2 as YNNKEL (reference sequence). The CDR3 contains 14 residues. This chain's CDR3 is CASSSPSAYTEAFF. For the CDR3, the DNA is TGTGCCAGCAGCTCTCCTAGTGCGTACACTGAAGCTTTCTTT.

This clone was recorded once. The rearrangement joins TRBV7-9 to TRBJ2-3, with D perhaps TRBD1 (6 bases). V dropped 5 bases and J dropped 5 bases, with 20 bases sitting between them. CDR3 length: 16 residues. CDR1 is SEHNR and CDR2 is FQNEAQ in the germline V gene (reference sequence). The CDR3 reads CASSRRPGAPLDTQYF. CDR3 coding DNA: TGTGCCAGCAGCCGACGACCAGGGGCCCCTCTAGATACGCAGTATTTT.

The CDR3 sequence: CASSLEQQGGESPLHF. Here the CDR3 DNA reads TGCGCCAGCAGCTTGGAACAGCAGGGAGGAGAGTCACCCCTCCACTTT. The V and J genes are TRBV5-1 and TRBJ1-6; perhaps TRBD1 as D (5 bases). CDR1 SGHRS and CDR2 YFSETQ come from the germline V gene. The V gene lost 0 bases and the J gene lost 10 bases, with 17 bases spanning the gap. The CDR3 loop spans 16 amino acids.

For the CDR3, the DNA is TGTGCCAGCAGCCTAGTGAGCGAGATGGGCTACACCTTC. This codes for CASSLVSEMGYTF. The V and J genes are TRBV7-9 and TRBJ1-2; D not certain. From germline, CDR1 is SEHNR and CDR2 FQNEAQ (reference sequence). The CDR3 extends over 13 amino acids. Trimming took 5 bases from V and 8 from J, leaving 15 bases between them.

The chain combines TRBV2 with TRBJ2-7; weak D call: TRBD1 (5 bases). Trimming took 7 bases from V and 7 from J, leaving 17 bases between them. Germline V gene lookup returns CDR1 SNHLY and CDR2 FYNNEI. This CDR3 spans 13 amino acids. CDR3 sequence: CASNRWQGEEQYF. In nucleotides, the CDR3 is TGTGCCAGCAACCGGTGGCAGGGCGAAGAGCAGTACTTC.

This clone has just a few counts. The V and J genes are TRBV10-3 and TRBJ1-4; 9 bases map to TRBD1. The CDR3 consists of 15 residues. Germline lookup yields CDR1 ENHRY and CDR2 SYGVKD. The V and J ends lost 2 bases and 8 bases, in that order; junction bases with no gene match: 6. The CDR3 coding sequence is TGTGCCATCAGTGAGAGGGGACAGGGAGAGGAAAAACTGTTTTTT. This gives the protein CAISERGQGEEKLFF.

The rearrangement uses TRBV24-1 and TRBJ1-5, with D maybe TRBD1 (6 bases). Trimming pared 12 bases from V and 6 bases from J, leaving 14 bases between. Germline values: CDR1 KGHDR, CDR2 SFDVKD. This CDR3 is 12 amino acids long. In DNA form, the CDR3 reads TGTGCCCATACAGGGCTTCGTCAGCCCCAGCATTTT. Protein: CAHTGLRQPQHF.

The chain couples TRBV12-3 or TRBV12-4 to TRBJ2-1, with D unresolved. The V gene lost 8 bases and the J gene lost 5 bases, with 13 bases spanning the gap. The CDR3 is 13 residues long. CDR3 in DNA: TGTGCCAGCTCGAGGCTCGAGGACAATGAGCAGTTCTTC. As protein: CASSRLEDNEQFF.

J is TRBJ2-7 and V is TRBV4-2; 10 bases match TRBD2. The CDR3 consists of 15 residues. V was clipped by 2 bases and J by 5 bases; unmatched bases: 6. The germline V gene has CDR1 LGHNA and CDR2 YNFKEQ. CDR3 loop: CASSQLSGRANEQYF. The CDR3 DNA reads TGTGCCAGCAGCCAATTAAGCGGGAGGGCCAACGAGCAGTACTTC.

CDR3 region: CASSSGQGSYGYTF. As DNA, the CDR3 is TGTGCCAGCAGTTCGGGACAAGGATCCTATGGCTACACCTTC. This sequence joins TRBV2 and TRBJ1-2; D may be TRBD1 (6 bases). Between the trimmed V and J ends, which lost 5 bases and 4 bases, there was a span of 14 bases. The germline V gene encodes CDR1 SNHLY and CDR2 FYNNEI. The CDR3 runs 14 residues.

This clone was observed a handful of times. This chain connects TRBV28 to TRBJ2-5; 7 bases agree with TRBD1. There are 15 residues in the CDR3. The germline gives CDR1 MDHEN, CDR2 SYDVKM. V lost 5 bases, J lost 5 bases, and 11 bases stayed unmatched. The CDR3 nucleotides read TGTGCCAGCAGTACCGGCGACAGGGCCCGGGAGACCCAGTACTTC. Protein: CASSTGDRARETQYF.

This clone was recorded once. The rearrangement uses TRBV5-5 and TRBJ2-7, with TRBD2 identical over 9 bases. The CDR3 runs to 16 residues. Germline V gene sequence: CDR1 SGHKS, CDR2 YYEKEE (reference sequence). V lost 1 base to trimming and J lost 5 bases; unmatched junction nucleotides: 10. The CDR3 spells CASSLYYAGGRDEQYF. The DNA of the CDR3 is TGTGCCAGCAGCTTGTACTATGCGGGAGGGAGGGACGAGCAGTACTTC. Full variable domain (missing parts from reference TRBV5-5 and TRBJ2-7): DAGVTQSPTHLIKTRGQQVTLRCSPISGHKSVSWYQQVLGQGPQFIFQYYEKEERGRGNFPDRFSARQFPNYSSELNVNALLLGDSALYLCASSLYYAGGRDEQYFGPGTRLTVT.

The DNA for the CDR3 is TGTGCCAGTAGTACCAGGGGTGCGAACACTGAAGCTTTCTTT. The encoded protein is CASSTRGANTEAFF. The chain employs TRBV19 and TRBJ1-1, with D perhaps matching TRBD1 (6 bases). This CDR3 is built from 14 residues. The V gene lost 4 bases and the J gene lost 1 base, with 10 bases spanning the gap. Germline V gene sequence: CDR1 LNHDA, CDR2 SQIVND (reference sequence). Complete variable domain (other parts from reference TRBV19 and TRBJ1-1): DGGITQSPKYLFRKEGQNVTLSCEQNLNHDAMYWYRQDPGQGLRLIYYSQIVNDFQKGDIAEGYSVSREKKESFPLTVTSAQKNPTAFYLCASSTRGANTEAFFGQGTRLTVV.

The V and J genes are TRBV6-5 and TRBJ1-1; D perhaps matches TRBD1 (5 bases). With 2 bases removed from V and 1 base from J, the gap between germline ends came to 11 bases. The germline gives CDR1 MNHEY, CDR2 SVGAGI. This CDR3 contains 15 residues. The CDR3 loop reads CASSYRLGGNTEAFF. The CDR3 DNA sequence: TGTGCCAGCAGTTACAGGCTCGGGGGGAACACTGAAGCTTTCTTT.